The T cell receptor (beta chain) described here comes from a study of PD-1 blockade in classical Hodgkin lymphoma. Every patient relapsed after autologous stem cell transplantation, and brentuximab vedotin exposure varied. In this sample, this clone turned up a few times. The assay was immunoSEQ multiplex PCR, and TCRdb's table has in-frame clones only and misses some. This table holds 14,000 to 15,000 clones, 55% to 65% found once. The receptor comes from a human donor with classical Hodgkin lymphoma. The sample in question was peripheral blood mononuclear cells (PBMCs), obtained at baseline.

The CDR3 DNA sequence: TGTGCCAGCAGCCAAGGGGCTAGCGGGGGAGACACCGGGGAGCTGTTTTTT. It translates to CASSQGASGGDTGELFF. The J gene is TRBJ2-2, the V gene TRBV14; TRBD2 matches 10 bases. This CDR3 region has 17 residues. Germline CDR1 and CDR2: SGHDN and FVKESK. Trimming at V came to 1 base and at J to 3 bases, leaving 5 bases not matched to a gene.